Sequencing of this TCR beta chain was carried out in a study of shared clonotypes between healthy human individuals. The V gene lost 2 bases and the J gene lost 7 bases, with 12 bases spanning the gap. This CDR3 comprises 15 residues. The germline CDR1 and CDR2 sequences are MNHNY and SVGAGI (reference sequence). Concerning this clone itself: No antigen is known for it.

Clones were read by immunoSEQ multiplex PCR, and TCRdb kept only the in-frame ones, dropping some. Of 2 million to 3 million clones detected, about 92% appear once; the ten largest clones hold over 0.12%. General study results and limits: Naive subsets, compared against memory subsets, generally had larger estimated richness values.

Source material: naive CD4+ T cells sorted from blood. The sample's subset: CD45RA+ positively selected. The sequence came from a man aged 18 to 29 in good health. V is TRBV6-6 and J is TRBJ1-6; tentative D call: TRBD1 (6 bases). CDR3 loop: CASSYLGGPNSPLHF. The CDR3 DNA is TGTGCCAGCAGTTACCTAGGGGGACCAAATTCACCCCTCCACTTT.